One and the same sample provided the 22 T cell receptor beta chains below, sequenced in a study of blood T cell repertoires in COVID-19 (dated by TCRdb to the early 2020s). Preparation of the library involved the immunoSEQ multiplex PCR assay. The clones in this table, taken by TCRdb from immuneACCESS, are in-frame only. Not every clone is retained; where verified, under half of the shortfall comes from an unresolved V gene, and the cause of the rest is unknown. In this sample the table shows 30,000 to 40,000 clones, about 89% of which occur a single time. The top ten clonotypes cover 10% of the sample. What was sequenced was peripheral blood. Source of these receptors: an older man with active COVID-19.

The chain employs TRBV29-1 and TRBJ2-7; D is possibly TRBD1 (5 bases). Looked up from germline, CDR1 is SQVTM and CDR2 is ANQGSEA. Trimming removed 6 bases at V and 3 bases at J, with 9 bases between. This CDR3 is 11 amino acids long. CDR3 bases: TGCAGCGTAGGAGACAGCTACGAGCAGTACTTC. As protein: CSVGDSYEQYF.

The chain employs TRBV6-5 and TRBJ1-4; D is undetermined. The germline V and J ends were trimmed by 1 base and 7 bases, with 13 bases remaining between them. Germline-derived CDR1 and CDR2 are MNHEY and SVGAGI. This CDR3 has 15 residues. The CDR3 spells CASSYWAGEGEKLFF. Written as DNA, the CDR3 is TGTGCCAGCAGTTACTGGGCAGGAGAGGGTGAAAAACTGTTTTTT.

V usage is TRBV9 and J usage is TRBJ2-1; TRBD2 aligns across 12 bases. This CDR3 spans 14 amino acids. V trimming: 3 bases; J trimming: 6 bases; junction bases outside the gene matches: 1. CDR1 SGDLS and CDR2 YYNGEE come from the germline V gene. The CDR3 DNA sequence: TGTGCCAGCAGCGCGACTAGCGGGAGCAATGAGCAGTTCTTC. Protein sequence: CASSATSGSNEQFF.

This clone was observed a single time. This sequence joins TRBV7-2 and TRBJ2-3, with 8 positions matching TRBD1. V shed 5 bases, J shed 5 bases, and the junction held 12 bases outside the gene matches. The CDR3 totals 16 residues. Looked up from germline, CDR1 is SGHTA and CDR2 is FQGNSA. The CDR3 DNA sequence: TGTGCCAGCAGCGGCCGGACAGGGAATATGAGAGATACGCAGTATTTT. Residues: CASSGRTGNMRDTQYF. Complete variable domain (other parts from reference TRBV7-2 and TRBJ2-3): GAGVSQSPSNKVTEKGKDVELRCDPISGHTALYWYRQSLGQGLEFLIYFQGNSAPDKSGLPSDRFSAERTGGSVSTLTIQRTQQEDSAVYLCASSGRTGNMRDTQYFGPGTRLTVL.

This clone was seen a handful of times. The J gene is TRBJ2-7, the V gene TRBV10-1; tentative D call: TRBD1 (6 bases). CDR1 is WNHNN, CDR2 SYGVQD, per germline (reference sequence). The CDR3 length is 12 residues. V was trimmed by 3 bases and J by 4 bases, leaving 7 bases between them. The CDR3 region has the DNA TGCGCCAGCAGTGACGGACAGTACGAGCAGTACTTC. Protein product: CASSDGQYEQYF.

V is TRBV18 and J is TRBJ1-2, with 8 bases aligning to TRBD1. This CDR3 is 12 amino acids long. Trimming took 3 bases from V and 7 from J; bases not matched to a gene: 1. The germline V gene has CDR1 KGHSH and CDR2 LQKENI. CDR3 in amino acids: CASSPGQGGYTF. DNA for the CDR3: TGTGCCAGCTCACCCGGACAGGGTGGCTACACCTTC.

The chain has TRBV19 and TRBJ2-2; D perhaps matches TRBD1 (6 bases). The CDR3 length is 17 residues. CDR1 and CDR2 from the germline V gene are LNHDA and SQIVND (reference sequence). V gave up 7 bases and J gave up 2 bases, with 20 bases separating them. The CDR3 region is CASTTITRGGNTGELFF. The CDR3, as DNA: TGTGCCAGTACCACCATAACCAGGGGCGGCAACACCGGGGAGCTGTTTTTT.

The J gene is TRBJ2-7, the V gene TRBV10-3, with TRBD1 identical over 10 bases. Germline lookup yields CDR1 ENHRY and CDR2 SYGVKD. The J segment lost 3 bases and the V segment lost 6 bases, leaving 5 bases of the junction unmatched. The CDR3 has 14 amino acids. CDR3 region: CAISPTGGGYEQYF. CDR3 nucleotide sequence: TGTGCCATCAGCCCGACAGGGGGCGGCTACGAGCAGTACTTC.

This sequence joins TRBV9 and TRBJ2-5; TRBD2 aligns across 11 bases. V lost 0 bases and J lost 4; bases outside the gene matches: 2. CDR1 SGDLS and CDR2 YYNGEE come from the germline V gene. The CDR3 has 15 amino acids. The CDR3 reads CASSVDSGRGETQYF. The CDR3, as DNA: TGTGCCAGCAGCGTAGATAGCGGGAGGGGAGAGACCCAGTACTTC.

V is TRBV21-1 and J is TRBJ2-1; the table names TRBD2, a call not compared with the DNA. TRBV21-1 is assigned pseudogene status. This CDR3 spans 13 amino acids. The DNA for the CDR3 is TGTGCCAGCAGCAAAGGGGTCTGGGGAGGGCAGTTCTTC. This gives the protein CASSKGVWGGQFF.

The chain has TRBV10-2 and TRBJ2-1, with TRBD2 identical over 11 bases. Germline CDR1 is WSHSY and CDR2 is SAAADI. The length of the CDR3 is 16 residues. Losses at the gene ends were 7 bases for V and 5 bases for J; bases not matched to a gene: 10. The CDR3 loop is CASNTLLAGADNEQFF. CDR3 bases: TGCGCCAGCAATACCCTACTAGCGGGAGCAGACAATGAGCAGTTCTTC.

CDR3 sequence reads: CASSRRTRYEQYF. As DNA, the CDR3 is TGTGCCAGCAGTCGAAGGACACGCTACGAGCAGTACTTC. The chain recombines TRBV28 with TRBJ2-7; a weak D match, TRBD1 (5 bases). CDR3 length equals 13 residues. Germline assignment: CDR1 MDHEN and CDR2 SYDVKM. V was trimmed by 5 bases and J by 3 bases, leaving 11 bases between them.

The J gene is TRBJ2-1, the V gene TRBV6-2 or TRBV6-3; 11 bases fit TRBD2. With V trimmed by 5 bases and J by 6 bases, 6 bases remained unmatched. Germline V CDR1 and CDR2: MNHEY, SVGEGT. The CDR3 covers 15 residues. CDR3 bases: TGTGCCAGCAGTGGGCTAGCGGGAGGTATCAATGAGCAGTTCTTC. Protein: CASSGLAGGINEQFF.

The J gene is TRBJ2-7, the V gene TRBV7-8; D perhaps matches TRBD1 (6 bases). V was clipped by 5 bases and J by 6 bases, with 17 bases between them. Germline CDR1 reads SGHVS; CDR2 reads FQNEAQ. This CDR3 comprises 14 residues. The CDR3 DNA sequence: TGTGCCAGCAGCCCGCGACAGGCTAGTGGCGAGCAGTACTTC. Protein sequence: CASSPRQASGEQYF.

The chain carries TRBV19 and TRBJ1-5; TRBD1 agrees at 8 bases. The CDR3 runs 15 residues. The trim removed 6 bases at V and 4 bases at J, leaving 8 bases unmatched. CDR1 and CDR2 from the germline V gene are LNHDA and SQIVND (reference sequence). The CDR3 bases are TGTGCCAGTAGGGGGGGACAGGTGAGGAATCAGCCCCAGCATTTT. Translation gives CASRGGQVRNQPQHF.

This chain links TRBV5-1 with TRBJ2-1; 14 bases are shared with TRBD2. The germline CDR1 and CDR2 sequences are SGHRS and YFSETQ. With 4 bases clipped from V and 8 bases from J, the junction kept 8 bases outside the gene matches. CDR3 length equals 16 residues. The CDR3 DNA reads TGCGCCAGCAGCCCAGGGACTAGCGGGAGTGCACATGAGCAGTTCTTC. Residues: CASSPGTSGSAHEQFF.

This chain connects TRBV27 to TRBJ1-2; TRBD1 might be the D (6 bases). The germline gives CDR1 MNHEY, CDR2 SMNVEV (reference sequence). The CDR3 is made up of 13 amino acids. The germline V and J ends were trimmed by 3 bases and 2 bases, with 7 bases remaining between them. CDR3 in DNA: TGTGCCAGCAGTTTGGACAGAAACTATGGCTACACCTTC. Encoded protein: CASSLDRNYGYTF.

Written as DNA, the CDR3 is TGTGCCAGCAGCCACTCCGGGACAGTTTATGGCTACACCTTC. Its protein is CASSHSGTVYGYTF. The J gene is TRBJ1-2, the V gene TRBV5-6; 7 nucleotides align to TRBD1. With 4 bases clipped from V and 5 bases from J, the junction kept 8 bases outside the gene matches. The V gene's germline CDR1 is SGHDT and CDR2 YYEEEE. The CDR3 sequence is 14 residues long.

V usage is TRBV23-1 and J usage is TRBJ2-7; 9 bases map to TRBD1. Being an ORF, TRBV23-1 has a function that is uncertain. The junction had 10 bases not matched to a gene; V was cut back by 11 bases and J by 5 bases. The CDR3 is 13 amino acids. The DNA of the CDR3 is TGCGCCCAGACAGACAGGGGGATTAACGAGCAGTACTTC. Its protein product is CAQTDRGINEQYF.

This clone has only one observation. The V and J genes are TRBV3-1 (or the pseudogene TRBV3-2) and TRBJ2-1, with TRBD2 as a possible D gene (6 bases). The CDR3 runs to 15 residues. Germline loops: CDR1 LGHDT, CDR2 YNNKEL (reference sequence). Trimming stripped 0 bases from V and 3 bases from J, with 9 bases between. The CDR3 is CASSQDWGLYNEQFF. CDR3 DNA sequence: TGTGCCAGCAGCCAAGACTGGGGACTCTACAATGAGCAGTTCTTC.

The chain uses TRBV7-2 and TRBJ2-1; D possibly corresponds to TRBD2 (5 bases). In germline, CDR1 is SGHTA, CDR2 FQGNSA. The CDR3 is 15 amino acids. Trimming left V 2 bases short and J 9 bases short, with 17 bases between. This chain's CDR3 is CASSLKAGLASEQFF. Here the CDR3 DNA reads TGTGCCAGCAGCTTAAAGGCGGGTCTAGCCAGTGAGCAGTTCTTC.

The V call is TRBV5-5, the J call TRBJ2-7, with unresolved D. With 1 base removed from V and 0 bases from J, the gap between germline ends came to 8 bases. The CDR3 is 14 amino acids. CDR1 is SGHKS, CDR2 YYEKEE, per germline (reference sequence). This CDR3 is CASSLYGSSYEQYF. Here the CDR3 DNA reads TGTGCCAGCAGCTTGTATGGCAGCTCCTACGAGCAGTACTTC.